Listed below are T cell receptor beta chains from one sample, sequenced in a study of vaccination effects on CD4 cells after COVID-19. Here immunoSEQ multiplex PCR was the method, and the copy in TCRdb shows in-frame clones only, minus some. The table lists fewer than 10,000 clones, roughly 74% of them singletons. These receptors are not linked to any known antigen. Sequenced material: CD4+ T cells from PBMCs cultured with HCoV-229E spike peptides, taken before COVID-19 vaccination. Receptors were obtained from a human donor who received a COVID-19 vaccine. The CDR3 runs from the conserved cysteine through the conserved F or W. The D gene is left open where the match is weak. Size is stated for part of the rows, as once, few or many counts, or as a class when the clone is expanded.

>TRBV7-9|TRBJ2-2|NA|NA
CASSLEGGGELFF
TGTGCCAGCAGCTTAGAGGGTGGCGGGGAGCTGTTTTTT
>TRBV19|TRBJ1-2|few|TRBD1
CASSLSRGQGFGYTF
TGTGCCAGTAGTCTTTCCCGGGGACAGGGCTTTGGCTACACCTTC
>TRBV3-1/TRBV3-2|TRBJ1-2|NA|NA
CASSQEYRVYGYTF
TGTGCCAGCAGCCAAGAATACAGGGTTTATGGCTACACCTTC
>TRBV7-9|TRBJ1-5|NA|NA
CASSLGPNSNQPQHF
TGTGCCAGCAGCCTCGGACCGAATAGCAATCAGCCCCAGCATTTT
>TRBV6-1|TRBJ2-7|NA|TRBD1
CASSDVGRGSYEQYF
TGTGCCAGCAGTGACGTAGGCAGGGGGTCCTACGAGCAGTACTTC
>TRBV6-1|TRBJ2-1|NA|TRBD2
CASSEASGGYNEQFF
TGTGCCAGCAGTGAAGCTAGCGGGGGTTACAATGAGCAGTTCTTC
>TRBV7-9|TRBJ2-6|NA|TRBD1
CASSTMPQRDRVLGANVLTF
TGTGCCAGCAGCACAATGCCGCAACGGGACAGGGTTCTTGGGGCCAACGTCCTGACTTTC
>TRBV5-1|TRBJ1-2|NA|TRBD1
CASSPAGTGDYGYTF
TGCGCCAGCAGCCCGGCCGGGACAGGAGACTATGGCTACACCTTC
>TRBV6-5|TRBJ2-5|NA|NA
CASMRGLGKETQYF
TGTGCCAGCATGAGAGGGTTAGGGAAAGAGACCCAGTACTTC
>TRBV12-3/TRBV12-4|TRBJ2-3|NA|NA
CASSFGHTDTQYF
TGTGCCAGCAGTTTCGGACACACAGATACGCAGTATTTT
>TRBV4-1|TRBJ1-4|NA|NA
CASSQGETGIPTNEKLFF
TGCGCCAGCAGCCAGGGGGAAACAGGGATTCCAACTAATGAAAAACTGTTTTTT
>TRBV19|TRBJ1-5|NA|TRBD1
CASTTNPGGAYQPQHF
TGTGCCAGTACCACGAACCCAGGGGGCGCGTATCAGCCCCAGCATTTT
>TRBV7-9|TRBJ2-2|NA|TRBD2
CASSSTQLAGNTGELFF
TGTGCCAGCAGCTCAACGCAATTAGCGGGGAACACCGGGGAGCTGTTTTTT
>TRBV4-2|TRBJ1-4|NA|TRBD1
CASSQDGQENEKLFF
TGTGCCAGCAGCCAAGATGGACAGGAGAATGAAAAACTGTTTTTT
>TRBV12-3/TRBV12-4|TRBJ2-7|NA|NA
CASSSSGSYEQYF
TGTGCCAGCAGCTCGTCCGGGAGCTACGAGCAGTACTTC
>TRBV6-1|TRBJ2-7|NA|NA
CASSESGQGGSYEQYF
TGTGCCAGCAGTGAAAGTGGGCAGGGGGGGTCCTACGAGCAGTACTTC
>TRBV6-5|TRBJ1-3|NA|NA
CASSYTGGFSGNTIYF
TGTGCCAGCAGTTACACGGGGGGGTTTTCTGGAAACACCATATATTTT
>TRBV19|TRBJ1-6|NA|NA
CASKNWYNSPLHF
TGTGCCAGTAAGAATTGGTATAATTCACCCCTCCACTTT
>TRBV28|TRBJ2-1|NA|TRBD2
CASSSGAGTSGNMNEQFF
TGTGCCAGCAGTTCAGGGGCCGGGACTAGCGGGAATATGAATGAGCAGTTCTTC
>TRBV7-8|TRBJ1-1|NA|NA
CASLLQENTEAFF
TGTGCCAGCCTCTTACAGGAGAACACTGAAGCTTTCTTT
>TRBV2|TRBJ1-4|NA|NA
CASRVQGRNEKLFF
TGTGCCAGCAGGGTACAGGGTAGAAATGAAAAACTGTTTTTT
>TRBV5-4|TRBJ1-2|few|TRBD1
CASSLQGQGSGYTF
TGTGCCAGCAGCTTACAGGGACAGGGGAGCGGCTACACCTTC
>TRBV6-5|TRBJ2-7|NA|TRBD1
CASSRTNDRDYEQYF
TGTGCCAGCAGTCGAACCAACGACAGGGACTACGAGCAGTACTTC
>TRBV11-3|TRBJ2-3|NA|TRBD1
CASSLGGTGGGDTQYF
TGTGCCAGCAGCTTAGGAGGGACAGGGGGAGGAGATACGCAGTATTTT
>TRBV6-5|TRBJ2-1|few|NA
CASSSAGIGSNEQFF
TGTGCCAGCAGTTCAGCCGGAATTGGCTCCAATGAGCAGTTCTTC
>TRBV3-1/TRBV3-2|TRBJ1-2|NA|NA
CASSSVYGYTF
TGTGCCAGCAGCTCCGTCTATGGCTACACCTTC
>TRBV30|TRBJ1-6|NA|NA
CAWKGTNNSPLHF
TGTGCCTGGAAGGGAACCAATAATTCACCCCTCCACTTT
>TRBV6-2/TRBV6-3|TRBJ2-1|few|NA
CASSYIPLLAWNEQFF
TGTGCCAGCAGTTACATCCCCCTACTAGCTTGGAATGAGCAGTTCTTC
>TRBV20-1|TRBJ2-1|NA|NA
CSARVRNEQFF
TGCAGTGCTAGGGTGCGCAATGAGCAGTTCTTC
>TRBV19|TRBJ2-1|NA|NA
CASSAHKGWENEQFF
TGTGCCAGTAGCGCACATAAGGGATGGGAAAATGAGCAGTTCTTC
>TRBV4-2|TRBJ1-5|NA|NA
CASSQDSADNQPQHF
TGTGCCAGCAGCCAAGATTCGGCAGACAATCAGCCCCAGCATTTT
>TRBV7-9|TRBJ2-3|NA|NA
CASSFSLRTDTQYF
TGTGCCAGCAGCTTTTCGCTTCGTACCGATACGCAGTATTTT
>TRBV20-1|TRBJ1-1|NA|NA
CSASLSAGTEAFF
TGCAGTGCTAGTCTCTCCGCTGGGACTGAAGCTTTCTTT
>TRBV1|TRBJ2-6|NA|NA
CTSSRTSLSRSRANVLTF
TGCACCAGCAGCCGGACCAGTTTGTCACGAAGTCGGGCCAACGTCCTGACTTTC
>TRBV11-2|TRBJ2-1|once|TRBD2
CASRSRTSGNYNEQFF
TGTGCCAGCAGATCGAGGACTAGCGGGAACTACAATGAGCAGTTCTTC
>TRBV6-5|TRBJ2-7|NA|NA
CASVHLAGSYEQYF
TGTGCCAGCGTCCACCTGGCAGGGTCATACGAGCAGTACTTC
>TRBV19|TRBJ2-2|few|NA
CASSRASRTALTGELFF
TGTGCCAGTAGTAGGGCTTCAAGGACGGCTCTTACCGGGGAGCTGTTTTTT
>TRBV29-1|TRBJ1-5|NA|NA
CSVAIGSVSNQPQHF
TGCAGCGTTGCTATCGGGTCAGTTAGCAATCAGCCCCAGCATTTT
>TRBV27|TRBJ2-2|NA|NA
CASSLSPTGGELFF
TGTGCCAGCAGTTTAAGCCCTACCGGCGGGGAGCTGTTTTTT
>TRBV28|TRBJ2-1|NA|TRBD1
CASSLGTGGLYNEQFF
TGTGCCAGCAGTTTAGGGACAGGGGGCTTGTACAATGAGCAGTTCTTC